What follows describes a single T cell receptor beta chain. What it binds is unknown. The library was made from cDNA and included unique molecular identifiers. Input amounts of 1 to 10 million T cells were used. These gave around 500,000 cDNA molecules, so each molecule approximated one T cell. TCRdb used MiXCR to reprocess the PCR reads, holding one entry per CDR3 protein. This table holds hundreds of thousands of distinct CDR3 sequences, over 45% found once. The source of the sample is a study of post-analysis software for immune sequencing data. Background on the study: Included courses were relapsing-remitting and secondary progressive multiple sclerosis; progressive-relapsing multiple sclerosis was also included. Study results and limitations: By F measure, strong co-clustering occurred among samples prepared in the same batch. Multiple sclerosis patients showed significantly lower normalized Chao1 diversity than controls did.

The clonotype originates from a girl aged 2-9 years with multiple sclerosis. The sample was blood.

The CDR3 sequence: CARSVPLSDGADTQYF. CDR3 coding DNA: TGTGCCAGAAGCGTACCACTCTCGGACGGGGCAGATACGCAGTATTTT. This sequence joins TRBV5-3 and TRBJ2-3, with D tentatively TRBD2 (5 bases). TRBV5-3 is classed as an ORF, of uncertain function. This CDR3 has 16 amino acids. Trimming cost V 4 bases and J 4 bases, with 19 bases left between them.